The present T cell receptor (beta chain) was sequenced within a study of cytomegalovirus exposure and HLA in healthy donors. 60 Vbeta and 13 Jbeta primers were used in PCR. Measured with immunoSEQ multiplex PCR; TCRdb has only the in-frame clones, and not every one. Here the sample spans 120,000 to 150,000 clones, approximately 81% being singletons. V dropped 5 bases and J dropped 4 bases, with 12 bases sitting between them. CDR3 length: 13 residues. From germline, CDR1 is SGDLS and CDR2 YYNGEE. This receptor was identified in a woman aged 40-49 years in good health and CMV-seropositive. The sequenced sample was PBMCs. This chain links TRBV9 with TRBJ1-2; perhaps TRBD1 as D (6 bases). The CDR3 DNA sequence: TGTGCCAGCAGTACAGGGTTGGGCTATGGCTACACCTTC. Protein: CASSTGLGYGYTF.